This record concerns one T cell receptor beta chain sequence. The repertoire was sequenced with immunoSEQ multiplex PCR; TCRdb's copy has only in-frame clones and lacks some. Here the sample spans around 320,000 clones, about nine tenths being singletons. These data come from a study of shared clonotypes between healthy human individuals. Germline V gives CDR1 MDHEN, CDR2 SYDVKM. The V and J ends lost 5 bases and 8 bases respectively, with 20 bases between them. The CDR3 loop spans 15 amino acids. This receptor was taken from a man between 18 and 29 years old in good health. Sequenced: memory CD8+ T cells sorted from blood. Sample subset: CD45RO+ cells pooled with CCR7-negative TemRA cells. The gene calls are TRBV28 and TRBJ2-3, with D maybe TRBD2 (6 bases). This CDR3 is CASSLGRSPIGTQYF. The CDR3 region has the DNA TGTGCCAGCAGTCTGGGGAGGTCCCCGATAGGTACGCAGTATTTT.